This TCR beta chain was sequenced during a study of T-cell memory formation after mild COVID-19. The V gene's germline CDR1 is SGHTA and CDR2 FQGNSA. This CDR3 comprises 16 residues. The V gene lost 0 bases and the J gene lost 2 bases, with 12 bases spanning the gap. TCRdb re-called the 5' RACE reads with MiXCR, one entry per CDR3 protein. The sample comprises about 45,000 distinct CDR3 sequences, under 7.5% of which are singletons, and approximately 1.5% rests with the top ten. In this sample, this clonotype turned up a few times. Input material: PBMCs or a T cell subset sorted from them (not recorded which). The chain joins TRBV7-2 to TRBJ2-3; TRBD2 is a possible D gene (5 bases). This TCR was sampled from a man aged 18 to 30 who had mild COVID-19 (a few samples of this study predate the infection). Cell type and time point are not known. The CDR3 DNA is TGTGCCAGCAGCTTAGCCTCGGGATTCGTCACAGATACGCAGTATTTT. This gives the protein CASSLASGFVTDTQYF.